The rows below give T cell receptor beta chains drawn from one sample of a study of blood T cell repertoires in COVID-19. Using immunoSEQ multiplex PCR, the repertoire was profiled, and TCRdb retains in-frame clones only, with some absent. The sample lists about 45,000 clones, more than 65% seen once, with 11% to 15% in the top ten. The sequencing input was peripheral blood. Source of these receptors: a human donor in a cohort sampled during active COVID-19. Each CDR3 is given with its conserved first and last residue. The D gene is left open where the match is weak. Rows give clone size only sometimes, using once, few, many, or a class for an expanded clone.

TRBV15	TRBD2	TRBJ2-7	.	CATSPLGTGLAGLTYEQYF	TGTGCCACCAGCCCACTAGGGACAGGACTAGCGGGCCTCACCTACGAGCAGTACTTC
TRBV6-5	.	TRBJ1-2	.	CASTPGGGYGYTF	TGTGCCAGCACCCCGGGGGGGGGCTATGGCTACACCTTC
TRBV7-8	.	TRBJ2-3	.	CASRLFPSSTDTQYF	TGTGCCAGCAGACTTTTCCCCTCTAGCACAGATACGCAGTATTTT
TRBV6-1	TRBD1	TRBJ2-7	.	CASSEGGTGQYEQYF	TGTGCCAGCAGTGAGGGGGGGACAGGGCAATACGAGCAGTACTTC
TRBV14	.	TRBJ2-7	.	CASSQGRFQGEQYF	TGTGCCAGCAGCCAAGGGCGGTTTCAAGGCGAGCAGTACTTC
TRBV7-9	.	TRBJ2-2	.	CASSLGGSSTGELFF	TGTGCCAGCAGCTTAGGAGGGAGCTCCACCGGGGAGCTGTTTTTT
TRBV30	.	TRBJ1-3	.	CAWDSYSGNTIYF	TGTGCCTGGGACAGCTACTCTGGAAACACCATATATTTT
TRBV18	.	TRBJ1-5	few	CASSPDINQPQHF	TGTGCCAGCTCACCTGACATTAATCAGCCCCAGCATTTT
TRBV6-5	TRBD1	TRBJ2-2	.	CASSFRQGAGGELFF	TGTGCCAGCAGTTTCAGACAGGGGGCTGGCGGGGAGCTGTTTTTT
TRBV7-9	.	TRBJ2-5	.	CASSLPGEETQYF	TGTGCCAGCAGCTTACCAGGGGAAGAGACCCAGTACTTC
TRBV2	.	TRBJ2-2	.	CASSRRWMAGELFF	TGTGCCAGCAGTAGGAGATGGATGGCCGGGGAGCTGTTTTTT
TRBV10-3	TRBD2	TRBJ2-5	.	CAISPSWGLAGGGETQYF	TGTGCCATCAGTCCCAGCTGGGGGCTAGCGGGAGGCGGGGAGACCCAGTACTTC
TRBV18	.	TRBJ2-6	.	CASSLRQNSGANVLTF	TGTGCCAGCTCACTCCGCCAGAACTCTGGGGCCAACGTCCTGACTTTC
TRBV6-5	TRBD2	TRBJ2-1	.	CASSYLAGGLRDEQFF	TGTGCCAGCAGTTATTTAGCGGGAGGGCTCAGGGATGAGCAGTTCTTC
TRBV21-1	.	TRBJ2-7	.	CASSKPGHFHEQYF	TGTGCCAGCAGCAAACCGGGACATTTCCACGAGCAGTACTTC
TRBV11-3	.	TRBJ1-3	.	CASSLRTTKLSGNTIYF	TGTGCCAGCAGCCTACGGACTACCAAGCTCTCTGGAAACACCATATATTTT
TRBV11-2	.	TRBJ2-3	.	CASSPRGGKGVTTDTQYF	TGTGCCAGCAGTCCTAGAGGAGGCAAGGGAGTAACCACAGATACGCAGTATTTT
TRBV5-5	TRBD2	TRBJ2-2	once	CASSFLTSGANTGELFF	TGTGCCAGCAGCTTTTTGACTAGCGGAGCGAACACCGGGGAGCTGTTTTTT
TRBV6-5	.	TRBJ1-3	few	CASEPVGNTIYF	TGTGCCAGCGAGCCCGTTGGAAACACCATATATTTT
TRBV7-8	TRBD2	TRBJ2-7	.	CASSNRRESPYEQYF	TGTGCCAGCAGCAATCGGCGGGAGAGCCCCTACGAGCAGTACTTC
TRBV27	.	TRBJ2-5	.	CASSSETGFQETQYF	TGTGCCAGCAGTTCCGAGACTGGGTTTCAAGAGACCCAGTACTTC
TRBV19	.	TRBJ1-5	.	CASSIALPGNQPQHF	TGTGCCAGTAGTATAGCCCTACCAGGGAATCAGCCCCAGCATTTT
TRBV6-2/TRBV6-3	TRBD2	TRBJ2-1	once	CASSYRDYPSSYNEQFF	TGTGCCAGCAGTTACCGGGACTACCCGAGCTCCTACAATGAGCAGTTCTTC
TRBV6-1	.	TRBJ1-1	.	CASSERRNPMGTEAFF	TGTGCCAGCAGTGAAAGGAGGAACCCAATGGGAACTGAAGCTTTCTTT
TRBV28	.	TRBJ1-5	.	CASTQGTWRGQPQHF	TGTGCCAGCACCCAAGGGACATGGCGCGGTCAGCCCCAGCATTTT
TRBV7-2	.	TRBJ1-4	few	CASSPGSTNEKLFF	TGTGCCAGCAGCCCAGGATCAACTAATGAAAAACTGTTTTTT
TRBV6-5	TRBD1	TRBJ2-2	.	CASRTGGSSGELFF	TGTGCCAGCAGGACAGGGGGATCATCCGGGGAGCTGTTTTTT
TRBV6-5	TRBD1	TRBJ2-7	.	CASRSGTGGNYEQYF	TGTGCCAGCAGATCCGGGACAGGGGGTAACTACGAGCAGTACTTC
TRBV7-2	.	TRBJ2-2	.	CASSLARGSGSAGELFF	TGTGCCAGCAGCTTAGCGCGAGGATCAGGGTCGGCCGGGGAGCTGTTTTTT
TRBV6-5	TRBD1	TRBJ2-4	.	CASSYSGQGAGIQYF	TGTGCCAGCAGTTACTCCGGACAGGGTGCGGGCATTCAGTACTTC
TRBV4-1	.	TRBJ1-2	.	CASSPWTHLDRGYTF	TGCGCCAGCAGCCCTTGGACTCATTTGGATCGGGGCTACACCTTC
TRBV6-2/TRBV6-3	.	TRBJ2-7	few	CASSTPPGGYEQYF	TGTGCCAGCAGCACGCCGCCCGGGGGCTACGAGCAGTACTTC
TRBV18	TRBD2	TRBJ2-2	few	CASSREDTGELFF	TGTGCCAGCTCGCGGGAGGACACCGGGGAGCTGTTTTTT
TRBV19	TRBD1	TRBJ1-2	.	CASSMAGTGGYGYTF	TGTGCCAGTAGTATGGCCGGGACAGGGGGCTATGGCTACACCTTC
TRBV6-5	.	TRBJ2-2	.	CASRLGGTGELFF	TGTGCCAGCAGACTAGGGGGTACCGGGGAGCTGTTTTTT
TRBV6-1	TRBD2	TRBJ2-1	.	CASSEAAGVGRGEQFF	TGTGCCAGCAGTGAAGCGGCGGGAGTGGGGAGGGGTGAGCAGTTCTTC
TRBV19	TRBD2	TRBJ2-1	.	CASGRTSIYNEQFF	TGTGCCAGTGGGCGGACTAGCATTTACAATGAGCAGTTCTTC
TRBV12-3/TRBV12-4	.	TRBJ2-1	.	CASSPGTLNEQFF	TGTGCCAGCAGTCCCGGGACACTAAATGAGCAGTTCTTC
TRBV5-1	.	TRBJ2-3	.	CASSLAGTSGIPDTQYF	TGCGCCAGCAGCCTAGCCGGGACATCCGGAATTCCAGATACGCAGTATTTT
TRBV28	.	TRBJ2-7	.	CASSLLGHYEQYF	TGTGCCAGCAGTTTACTAGGCCACTACGAGCAGTACTTC
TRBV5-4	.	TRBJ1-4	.	CASSWAGRTNEKLFF	TGTGCCAGCAGCTGGGCAGGGAGGACTAATGAAAAACTGTTTTTT
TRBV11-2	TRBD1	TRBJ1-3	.	CASSSFDRASGNTIYF	TGTGCCAGCAGCTCCTTCGACAGGGCCTCTGGAAACACCATATATTTT
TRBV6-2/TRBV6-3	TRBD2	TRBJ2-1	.	CASSNFLAGKTGRFF	TGTGCCAGCAGCAATTTTCTAGCGGGAAAGACCGGCAGGTTCTTC
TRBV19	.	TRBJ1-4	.	CASSIRGNEKLFF	TGTGCCAGTAGTATACGGGGTAATGAAAAACTGTTTTTT
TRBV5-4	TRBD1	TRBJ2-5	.	CASSTRTGGYGETQYF	TGTGCCAGCAGCACTCGGACAGGGGGATATGGGGAGACCCAGTACTTC
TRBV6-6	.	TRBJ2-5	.	CASSYSEETQYF	TGTGCCAGCAGTTACTCGGAGGAGACCCAGTACTTC
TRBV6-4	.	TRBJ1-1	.	CASSLDTNTEAFF	TGTGCCAGCAGCCTGGACACGAACACTGAAGCTTTCTTT
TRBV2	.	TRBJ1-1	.	CASSDRREAFF	TGTGCCAGCAGTGACAGGAGGGAAGCTTTCTTT
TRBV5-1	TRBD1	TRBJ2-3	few	CASSEGQGFSTDTQYF	TGCGCCAGCAGCGAGGGACAGGGCTTCAGCACAGATACGCAGTATTTT
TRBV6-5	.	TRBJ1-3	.	CASSYSGSAGNTIYF	TGTGCCAGCAGTTACTCCGGGAGCGCTGGAAACACCATATATTTT
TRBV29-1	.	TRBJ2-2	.	CSVARLENTGELFF	TGCAGCGTTGCCCGTCTAGAGAACACCGGGGAGCTGTTTTTT
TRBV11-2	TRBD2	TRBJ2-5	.	CASSLDQSGRAGTQYF	TGTGCCAGCAGCTTAGATCAAAGCGGGAGGGCAGGGACCCAGTACTTC
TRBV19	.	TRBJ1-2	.	CASRPHTSGNYGYTF	TGTGCCAGTAGGCCACATACCTCGGGGAACTATGGCTACACCTTC
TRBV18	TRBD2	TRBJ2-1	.	CASSPPSGAIHEQFF	TGTGCCAGCTCACCGCCTAGCGGAGCCATCCATGAGCAGTTCTTC
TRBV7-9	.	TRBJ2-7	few	CASSPRTNSYEQYF	TGTGCCAGCAGCCCCAGGACAAACTCCTACGAGCAGTACTTC
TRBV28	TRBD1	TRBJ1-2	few	CASSQTGARGGYTF	TGTGCCAGCAGTCAGACAGGGGCCCGGGGAGGCTACACCTTC
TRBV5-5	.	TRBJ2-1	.	CASSLLYEQFF	TGTGCCAGCAGCTTGCTCTATGAGCAGTTCTTC
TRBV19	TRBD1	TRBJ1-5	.	CASIPQGADQPQHF	TGTGCCAGTATCCCACAGGGGGCCGATCAGCCCCAGCATTTT
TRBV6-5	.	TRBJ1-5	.	CASRDSYLSNQPQHF	TGTGCCAGCAGGGACAGCTACTTGAGCAATCAGCCCCAGCATTTT
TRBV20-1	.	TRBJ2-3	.	CSARLETQYF	TGCAGTGCTAGGTTGGAGACGCAGTATTTT